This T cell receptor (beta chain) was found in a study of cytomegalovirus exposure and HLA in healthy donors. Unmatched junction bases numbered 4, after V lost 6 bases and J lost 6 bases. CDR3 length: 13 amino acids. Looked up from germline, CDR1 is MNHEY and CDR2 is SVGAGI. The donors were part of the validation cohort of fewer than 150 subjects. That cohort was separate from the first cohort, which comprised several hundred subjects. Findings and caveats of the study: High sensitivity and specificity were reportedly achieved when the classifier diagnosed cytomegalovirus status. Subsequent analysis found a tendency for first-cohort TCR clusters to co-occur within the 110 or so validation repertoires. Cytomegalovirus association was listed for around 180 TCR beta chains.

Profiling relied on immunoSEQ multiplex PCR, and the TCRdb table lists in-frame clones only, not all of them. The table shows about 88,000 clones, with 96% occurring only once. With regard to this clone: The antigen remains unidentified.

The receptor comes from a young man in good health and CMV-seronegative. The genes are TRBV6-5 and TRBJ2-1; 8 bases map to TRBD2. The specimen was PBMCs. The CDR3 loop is CASRPAGGNEQFF. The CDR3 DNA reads TGTGCCAGCAGGCCGGCGGGAGGCAATGAGCAGTTCTTC.